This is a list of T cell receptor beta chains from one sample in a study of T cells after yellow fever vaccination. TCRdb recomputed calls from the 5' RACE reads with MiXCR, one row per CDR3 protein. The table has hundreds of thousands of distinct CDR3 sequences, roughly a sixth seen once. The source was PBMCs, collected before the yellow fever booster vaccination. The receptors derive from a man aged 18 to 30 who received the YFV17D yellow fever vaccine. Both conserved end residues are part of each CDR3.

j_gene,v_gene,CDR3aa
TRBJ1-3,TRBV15,CATSVELRNTIYF
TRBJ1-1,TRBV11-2,CASSSTRLRVYTEAFF
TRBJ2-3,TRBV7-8,CASSFPFDTQYF
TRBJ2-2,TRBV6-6,CASSYSPQITGELFF
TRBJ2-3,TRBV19,CASRPSGGTDTQYF
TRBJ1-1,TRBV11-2,CASSLDFPDRSSTEAFF
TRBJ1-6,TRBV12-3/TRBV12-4,CASRWGTDNSPLHF
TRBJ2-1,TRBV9,CASSVAELAGGPYNEQFF
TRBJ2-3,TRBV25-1,CASSDVRVDTQYF
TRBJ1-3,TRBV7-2,CASSRRGGVENTIYF
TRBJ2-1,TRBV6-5,CASREGLASYNEQFF
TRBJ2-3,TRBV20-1,CSARALAGSADTQYF
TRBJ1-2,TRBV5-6,CASSLPPGKSGYTF
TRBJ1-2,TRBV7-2,CASSDRGVRYGYTF
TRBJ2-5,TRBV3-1,CASSQSGGAGETQYF
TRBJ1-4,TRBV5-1,CASSPTAGTGNGKLFF
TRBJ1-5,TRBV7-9,CASSLTRDSNQPQHF
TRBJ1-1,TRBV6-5,CASSRNRGQVGTEAFF
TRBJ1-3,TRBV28,CASSLRQSTIYF
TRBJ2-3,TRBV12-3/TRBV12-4,CASSSRGDTQYF
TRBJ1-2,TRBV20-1,CSARDNTGSFNGYTF
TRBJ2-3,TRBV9,CASSVEGLPSTDTQYF
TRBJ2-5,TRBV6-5,CAVGGFGGSETQYF
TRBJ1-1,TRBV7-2,CASSTDRLSEAFF
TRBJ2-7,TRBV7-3,CASSSDSGEQYF
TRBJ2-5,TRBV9,CASSGRVDIETQYF
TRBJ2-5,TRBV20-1,CSARPSGKETQYF
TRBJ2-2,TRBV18,CASPPRGLSKVAGELFF
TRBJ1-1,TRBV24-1,CATSDRENTEAFF
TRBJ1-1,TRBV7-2,CASSWTTGSGLAFF
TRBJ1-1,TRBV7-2,CASSPQWGPDTEAFF
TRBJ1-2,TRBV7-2,CASRQGAFGVGYTF
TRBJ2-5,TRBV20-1,CSAREYPGETQYF
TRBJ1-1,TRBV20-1,CSARDLLLQGPWTEAFF
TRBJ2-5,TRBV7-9,CASSLVAPKETQYF
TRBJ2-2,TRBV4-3,CASSPRPEYTGELFF
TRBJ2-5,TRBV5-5,CASSSERDVTTQYF
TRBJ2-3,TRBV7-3,CASSPGGGVADTQYF
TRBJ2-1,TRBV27,CASRMTGGTYNEQFF
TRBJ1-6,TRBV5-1,CASSSTGKSSPLHF
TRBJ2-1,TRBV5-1,CASAGTGMSSGHNEQFF
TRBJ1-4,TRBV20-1,CSARRARLEKLFF
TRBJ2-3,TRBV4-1,CASSQGSGTQYF
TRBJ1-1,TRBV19,CASNQRGRAKNTEAFF
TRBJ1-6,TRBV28,CASSLPGPGGSPLHF
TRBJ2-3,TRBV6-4,CASSPQGRGTDTQYF
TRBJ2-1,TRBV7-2,CASRRDTYNEQFF
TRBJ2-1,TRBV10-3,CAISESRYEQFF
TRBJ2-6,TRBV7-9,CASSSNLALGANVLTF
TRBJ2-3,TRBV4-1,CASSQTGGDTQYF
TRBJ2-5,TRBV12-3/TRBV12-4,CASSLSGAYQETQYF
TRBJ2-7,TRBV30,CAWTWGGGDEQYF
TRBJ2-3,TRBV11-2,CASSLGGLAGTDTQYF
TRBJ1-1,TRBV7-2,CASSLRQAYEAFF
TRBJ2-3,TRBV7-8,CASSRLGGGHSTDTQYF
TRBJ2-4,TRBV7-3,CASSLDGASYPIQYF
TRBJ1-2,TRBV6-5,CASRPGQHYGYTF
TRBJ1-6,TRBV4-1,CASSQEPLGDVSSSYNSPLHF
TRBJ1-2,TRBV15,CATSRGGQIINYGYTF